The 15 T cell receptor beta chains listed next were all sequenced from one sample in a study of graft-versus-host responses after intestinal transplantation. The protocol was immunoSEQ multiplex PCR, while the TCRdb copy is restricted to in-frame clones and leaves out a portion. The sample holds about 41,000 clones, about 95% seen once. No antigen has been identified for these receptors. The source material was unstimulated CD8+ T cells sorted from spleen or lymph node cells, sampled before transplant. The receptors derive from a human donor who was the organ donor for an intestinal transplant.

This clone was seen more than once but under ten times. The chain carries TRBV6-5 and TRBJ2-7; 8 bases are shared with TRBD1. This CDR3 region has 15 residues. Germline values: CDR1 MNHEY, CDR2 SVGAGI. J lost 6 bases, V lost 6 bases, and 13 bases had no gene match. The chain's CDR3 is CASSEEQGASGEQYF. In DNA, the CDR3 is TGTGCCAGCAGCGAGGAGCAGGGGGCAAGTGGCGAGCAGTACTTC.

The CDR3 protein is CASSQHRIDNSPLHF. CDR3 coding DNA: TGCGCCAGCAGCCAGCACAGAATAGATAATTCACCCCTCCACTTT. The chain is built from TRBV4-3 and TRBJ1-6; D gene ambiguous. Trimming removed 3 bases at V and 5 bases at J, with 11 bases between. There are 15 residues in the CDR3. Germline V gene sequence: CDR1 LGHNA, CDR2 YSLEER.

The sample holds one count of this clone. The chain carries TRBV9 and TRBJ1-6; D is undetermined. The germline V and J ends were trimmed by 1 base and 7 bases, with 9 bases remaining between them. Germline V gene sequence: CDR1 SGDLS, CDR2 YYNGEE. CDR3 size: 14 residues. CDR3 residues: CASSVSRENSPLHF. CDR3 coding DNA: TGTGCCAGCAGCGTATCCCGGGAGAATTCACCCCTCCACTTT.

The chain recombines TRBV10-3 with TRBJ2-3; D not resolved. Germline CDR1 and CDR2: ENHRY and SYGVKD. V was clipped by 1 base and J by 1 base, with 9 bases between them. The CDR3 covers 15 residues. DNA for the CDR3: TGTGCCATCAGTGAGTATAGATCTGGCACAGATACGCAGTATTTT. Translating gives CAISEYRSGTDTQYF.

This chain links TRBV5-6 with TRBJ2-1; TRBD2 agrees at 10 bases. Germline CDR1 and CDR2: SGHDT and YYEEEE. V dropped 3 bases and J dropped 4; count of bases not matched to a gene: 4. This CDR3 has 15 residues. The CDR3 DNA sequence: TGTGCCAGCAGCTCTAGCGGGGGAGCTTACAATGAGCAGTTCTTC. Protein: CASSSSGGAYNEQFF.

This chain uses TRBV6-5 with TRBJ2-3; D ambiguous. V lost 6 bases to trimming and J lost 5 bases, with 15 bases between them. In germline, CDR1 is MNHEY, CDR2 SVGAGI. The CDR3 runs to 14 residues. The CDR3 region is CASRRANSGDTQYF. Written as DNA, the CDR3 is TGTGCCAGCAGGAGAGCAAACTCCGGAGATACGCAGTATTTT.

The genes are TRBV9 and TRBJ2-2, with D possibly matching TRBD2 (6 bases). The CDR3 covers 15 residues. Germline V gene data show CDR1 as SGDLS and CDR2 as YYNGEE. Trimming shortened V by 3 bases and J by 5 bases, and 14 bases separated the two germline ends. CDR3 in amino acids: CASSGLREVTGELFF. CDR3 nucleotides: TGTGCCAGCAGCGGACTCAGGGAGGTGACCGGGGAGCTGTTTTTT.

The CDR3 region is CASSPGDRGFNEQFF. The CDR3 region has the DNA TGTGCCAGCTCACCAGGGGACAGGGGTTTCAATGAGCAGTTCTTC. The V call is TRBV18, the J call TRBJ2-1; 10 bases match TRBD1. V was clipped by 2 bases and J by 6 bases; unmatched bases: 4. This CDR3 has 15 residues. The germline V gene encodes CDR1 KGHSH and CDR2 LQKENI.

This chain uses TRBV11-2 with TRBJ1-2; D might be TRBD1 (5 bases). Germline lookup yields CDR1 SGHAT and CDR2 FQNNGV. Trimming cost V 3 bases and J 8 bases, with 19 bases left between them. The CDR3 is made up of 15 amino acids. The CDR3 coding sequence is TGTGCCAGCAGCTTTGCGACCCCAACAGGATACGGCTACACCTTC. It specifies CASSFATPTGYGYTF.

The V and J genes are TRBV7-6 and TRBJ2-7; TRBD2 matches at 11 bases. V dropped 3 bases and J dropped 3; count of bases not matched to a gene: 10. There are 17 residues in the CDR3. Germline V gene sequence: CDR1 SGHVS, CDR2 FNYEAQ. CDR3 sequence reads: CASSLGPLAGGIYEQYF. CDR3 in DNA: TGTGCCAGCAGCTTGGGCCCTCTAGCGGGGGGTATCTACGAGCAGTACTTC.

As DNA, the CDR3 is TGTGCCAGCCGCGGGGGTACAGATACGCAGTATTTT. The encoded protein is CASRGGTDTQYF. The rearrangement links TRBV9 to TRBJ2-3; 7 bases are a match to TRBD2. Trimming removed 7 bases from V and 3 bases from J; junction bases left unmatched: 2. Germline values: CDR1 SGDLS, CDR2 YYNGEE. This CDR3 has 12 residues.

The chain combines TRBV10-3 with TRBJ2-7, with TRBD1 matching over 9 bases. From germline, CDR1 is ENHRY and CDR2 SYGVKD. The CDR3 runs to 15 residues. V gave up 5 bases and J gave up 6 bases; unmatched junction bases: 11. Here the CDR3 DNA reads TGTGCCATCAGTCTTCGGGACAGGGAGCTGGGCGAGCAGTACTTC. Its translation is CAISLRDRELGEQYF.

The V call is TRBV4-1, the J call TRBJ2-2, with D tentatively TRBD2 (6 bases). CDR1 and CDR2 (germline): MGHRA, YSYEKL. Deletions cut 4 bases from V and 7 bases from J, with 16 bases between. The CDR3 is 15 amino acids. The CDR3 protein is CASSPGTSRLGELFF. As DNA, the CDR3 is TGCGCCAGCAGCCCGGGGACTTCTCGTCTCGGGGAGCTGTTTTTT.

The V call is TRBV6-1, the J call TRBJ1-1, with a possible D match to TRBD1 (6 bases). From germline, CDR1 is MNHNS and CDR2 SASEGT. The ends were cut back, 5 bases at V and 1 base at J, with 14 bases in the middle. CDR3 length equals 15 residues. CDR3 nucleotides: TGTGCCAGCAGTCACCTCGGGGGGCGGAACACTGAAGCTTTCTTT. Its translation: CASSHLGGRNTEAFF.

This chain joins TRBV2 and TRBJ1-4; 7 positions agree with TRBD1. V gave up 10 bases and J gave up 3 bases; unmatched junction bases: 5. Germline V CDR1 and CDR2: SNHLY, FYNNEI. The CDR3 has 13 residues. CDR3: CATMTGPNEKLFF. The CDR3 bases are TGTGCCACCATGACAGGGCCTAATGAAAAACTGTTTTTT.